This T cell receptor beta chain was sequenced during a study of beta chain features in type 1 diabetes. Whole-study findings and limits: Among all four CD4+ subsets, Type 1 diabetes patients had TCRB CDR3s that were moderately but significantly shorter. Fewer insertions but more deletions were seen at VDJ junctions in type 1 diabetes patients. It was among patients, rather than healthy donors, that naive, central memory and Treg TCRB repertoires appeared more similar. There was no resolution here of whether HLA type influences TCRB rearrangement.

Using CD45RO/CCR7/CD25/CD127/CD95/CD27, CD4+ naive, central memory, regulatory and stem cell-like memory cells were sorted. This clone appeared a few times. Its antigen is unknown. Per the germline V gene, CDR1 is SGHNT and CDR2 is YENEEA. There are 15 residues in the CDR3. V was pared by 9 bases and J by 3 bases, with 18 bases between. Expressed TCRB transcripts were sequenced because the isolated RNA had all been reverse transcribed beforehand. Only in-frame clones appear in the TCRdb table, and some are missing; sequencing was by immunoSEQ multiplex PCR. Found here are almost 350,000 clones, about a tenth of them singletons; the top ten hold more than 0.8%.

V gene TRBV11-3 combines with J gene TRBJ1-5; D remains unclear. Sequencing was carried out using central memory CD4+ T cells from blood. This clonotype was sampled from a man aged 30 to 45 with type 1 diabetes. The CDR3 nucleotides read TGTGCCAGTTCACTGGGAACTACGAACAATCAGCCCCAGCATTTT. As protein: CASSLGTTNNQPQHF.